The source of this TCR beta chain is a study of OX40 agonist ivuxolimab in advanced cancers. Study in general: The patients' treatment was ivuxolimab, an agonistic anti-OX40 (CD134) antibody. At 0.01 to 10 mg/kg, ivuxolimab was administered intravenously to patients every 2 weeks.

The study, taken as a whole, reports: Expanded clones were, on average, more numerous in CD8+ T cells than in CD4+. At doses 0.1 to 3.0 mg/kg, CD4+ and CD8+ clones expanded.

Looked up from germline, CDR1 is MGHRA and CDR2 is YSYEKL. V was shortened by 0 bases and J by 4 bases, with 6 bases between the two germline ends. The CDR3 is made up of 14 amino acids. TCRdb keeps only in-frame clones here, not all; method: immunoSEQ multiplex PCR. The data show 95,000 or so clones, 70% to 90% seen once. Concerning this clone: Antigen: not known.

The sequenced sample was CD4+ or CD8+ T cells sorted from blood, obtained in a trial of the OX40 agonist ivuxolimab. This clonotype originated in an adult with an advanced solid tumor such as melanoma, head and neck, liver or kidney cancer. The V call is TRBV4-1, the J call TRBJ1-4; D is ambiguous. The CDR3 sequence: CASSQDEHNEKLFF. Written as DNA, the CDR3 is TGCGCCAGCAGCCAAGACGAGCATAATGAAAAACTGTTTTTT.